This paragraph reports one T cell receptor (beta chain). The protocol was immunoSEQ multiplex PCR, while the TCRdb copy is restricted to in-frame clones and leaves out a portion. This sample has about 69,000 clones, with approximately 78% found just once. This record comes from a study of blood T cell repertoires in COVID-19. The CDR3 is made up of 14 amino acids. The germline V gene has CDR1 DFQATT and CDR2 SNEGSKA (reference sequence). The trim removed 3 bases at V and 7 bases at J, leaving 7 bases unmatched. V usage is TRBV20-1 and J usage is TRBJ2-1; 9 bases fit TRBD2. Sequencing input: peripheral blood. The clonotype was recovered from a woman aged 80 or over with acute or convalescent COVID-19. In DNA, the CDR3 is TGCAGTGCTAGTCAGGGACTAGCTCAAAATGAGCAGTTCTTC. Translating gives CSASQGLAQNEQFF.